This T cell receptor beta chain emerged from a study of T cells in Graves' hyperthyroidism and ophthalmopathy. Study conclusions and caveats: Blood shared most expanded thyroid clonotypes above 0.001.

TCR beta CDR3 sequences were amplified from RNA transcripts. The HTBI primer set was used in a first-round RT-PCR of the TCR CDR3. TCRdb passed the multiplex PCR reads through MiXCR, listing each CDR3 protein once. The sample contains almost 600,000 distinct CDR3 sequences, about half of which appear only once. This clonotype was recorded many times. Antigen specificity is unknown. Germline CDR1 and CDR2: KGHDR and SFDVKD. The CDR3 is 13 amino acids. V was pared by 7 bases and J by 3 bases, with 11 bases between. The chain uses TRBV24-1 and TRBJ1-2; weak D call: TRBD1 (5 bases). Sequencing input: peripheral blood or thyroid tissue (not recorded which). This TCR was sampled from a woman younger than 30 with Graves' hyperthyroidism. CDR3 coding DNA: TGTGCCACCAGGGAAGGGGAGGACTATGGCTACACCTTC. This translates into CATREGEDYGYTF.